This entry lists 20 T cell receptor beta chains sequenced from one sample in a study of blood T cell repertoires in COVID-19. Sequencing was performed with immunoSEQ multiplex PCR; in TCRdb, only in-frame clones are kept and a portion is missing. The sample contains around 250,000 clones, around 86% of which appear only once. The sample comprised PBMCs or T cells enriched from blood (not recorded which). These receptors were obtained from a woman between 50 and 59 years old who had recovered from COVID-19.

The chain carries TRBV28 and TRBJ2-3; 14 nucleotides agree with TRBD2. Germline lookup yields CDR1 MDHEN and CDR2 SYDVKM. J lost 4 bases, V lost 4 bases, and 1 base had no gene match. The CDR3 length is 15 residues. CDR3 protein: CASSSGLAGADTQYF. The CDR3 region has the DNA TGTGCCAGCAGTTCGGGACTAGCGGGAGCAGATACGCAGTATTTT.

The chain links TRBV12-3 or TRBV12-4 to TRBJ1-1; 7 bases are shared with TRBD1. The CDR3 is 13 amino acids. Unmatched junction bases numbered 2, after V lost 6 bases and J lost 1 base. CDR3 sequence reads: CASRRTGNTEAFF. CDR3 bases: TGTGCCAGCAGGAGGACAGGGAACACTGAAGCTTTCTTT.

V usage is TRBV2 and J usage is TRBJ2-1; TRBD1 is a possible D gene (6 bases). The CDR3 spans 13 residues. Trimming stripped 7 bases from V and 6 bases from J, with 13 bases between. From germline, CDR1 is SNHLY and CDR2 FYNNEI. The CDR3 here is CASIIDRSNEQFF. DNA of the CDR3: TGTGCCAGCATTATAGACAGGAGCAATGAGCAGTTCTTC.

The V call is TRBV27, the J call TRBJ2-2; D gene uncertain. There are 15 residues in the CDR3. The germline V gene encodes CDR1 MNHEY and CDR2 SMNVEV (reference sequence). The ends were cut back, 2 bases at V and 4 bases at J, with 11 bases in the middle. The CDR3 nucleotides are TGTGCCAGCAGTTTAGATCGCCCCGGCACCGGGGAGCTGTTTTTT. Protein product: CASSLDRPGTGELFF.

This chain joins TRBV12-3 or TRBV12-4 and TRBJ2-7; D not certain. Trimming removed 6 bases from V and 4 bases from J, with 7 bases in between. The CDR3 is 11 residues long. CDR3 bases: TGTGCCAGCAGCCACGGGTACGAGCAGTACTTC. Its protein product is CASSHGYEQYF.

The V call is TRBV7-2, the J call TRBJ2-5; 9 nucleotides agree with TRBD2. V lost 2 bases and J lost 1; bases outside the gene matches: 2. Germline V gives CDR1 SGHTA, CDR2 FQGNSA. The CDR3 loop spans 15 amino acids. CDR3 region: CASSLPLAGQETQYF. The CDR3 DNA is TGTGCCAGCAGCTTACCACTAGCGGGCCAAGAGACCCAGTACTTC. Together with reference TRBV7-2 and TRBJ2-5, the CDR3 gives the full variable domain: GAGVSQSPSNKVTEKGKDVELRCDPISGHTALYWYRQSLGQGLEFLIYFQGNSAPDKSGLPSDRFSAERTGGSVSTLTIQRTQQEDSAVYLCASSLPLAGQETQYFGPGTRLLVL.

This sequence joins TRBV4-1 and TRBJ1-1; 8 nucleotides align to TRBD1. The CDR3 length is 15 residues. J gave up 0 bases and V 3 bases, and 3 bases lay outside the gene matches. Looked up from germline, CDR1 is MGHRA and CDR2 is YSYEKL. The CDR3 here is CASSHRQGMNTEAFF. For the CDR3, the DNA is TGCGCCAGCAGCCACCGACAGGGGATGAACACTGAAGCTTTCTTT.

For this clone: The junction differs from germline at one of its ends, possibly a read error. V gene TRBV28 combines with J gene TRBJ1-1, with 9 bases that match TRBD1. CDR3 length: 13 amino acids. Looked up from germline, CDR1 is MDHEN and CDR2 is SYDVKM. CDR3 in amino acids: CASSSRTGVFKRF. DNA for the CDR3: TGTGCCAGCAGTTCACGGACAGGGGTTTTTAAGCGCTTT.

In its sample, this clone was seen once. V gene TRBV5-1 combines with J gene TRBJ1-4; 12 bases fit TRBD1. CDR1 and CDR2 (germline): SGHRS, YFSETQ. The junction had 1 base not matched to a gene; V was cut back by 0 bases and J by 7 bases. The CDR3 length is 15 residues. CDR3 nucleotides: TGCGCCAGCAGCTTGGCGGGACAGGGGGCTGAAAAACTGTTTTTT. Its protein product is CASSLAGQGAEKLFF.

The genes are TRBV6-5 and TRBJ1-5, with D perhaps TRBD1 (6 bases). V was trimmed by 7 bases and J by 6 bases, leaving 13 bases between them. There are 13 residues in the CDR3. Germline CDR1 reads MNHEY; CDR2 reads SVGAGI. The CDR3 coding sequence is TGTGCCAGCACCGACCTCAGGGGTCAGCCCCAGCATTTT. Amino acids: CASTDLRGQPQHF.

This chain uses TRBV18 with TRBJ2-2; 7 positions agree with TRBD1. The V segment lost 5 bases and the J segment 6 bases; nucleotides outside the gene matches: 6. The CDR3 covers 14 residues. Germline CDR1 reads KGHSH; CDR2 reads LQKENI. The CDR3, as DNA: TGTGCCAGCTCAGCTTATACAGGGGCCGGGGAGCTGTTTTTT. This encodes CASSAYTGAGELFF.

The chain has TRBV5-1 and TRBJ2-3; D is ambiguous. Trimming pared 4 bases from V and 1 base from J, leaving 7 bases between. The germline V gene encodes CDR1 SGHRS and CDR2 YFSETQ. The CDR3 is 13 residues long. The CDR3 DNA is TGCGCCAGCAGCCTCGAGGGCACAGATACGCAGTATTTT. Translation gives CASSLEGTDTQYF. The entire variable domain, with the rest obtained from reference TRBV5-1 and TRBJ2-3, is as follows: KAGVTQTPRYLIKTRGQQVTLSCSPISGHRSVSWYQQTPGQGLQFLFEYFSETQRNKGNFPGRFSGRQFSNSRSEMNVSTLELGDSALYLCASSLEGTDTQYFGPGTRLTVL.

The chain couples TRBV3-1 (or the pseudogene TRBV3-2) to TRBJ1-4; D is undetermined. V shed 0 bases and J shed 10 bases, with 9 bases lying between them. The CDR3 has 13 residues. Germline loops: CDR1 LGHDT, CDR2 YNNKEL (reference sequence). The DNA for the CDR3 is TGTGCCAGCAGCCAAGATGACCGGGGAAAACTGTTTTTT. Translation gives CASSQDDRGKLFF.

This chain links TRBV30 with TRBJ2-5, with D unresolved. Between the trimmed V and J ends, which lost 2 bases and 5 bases, there was a span of 3 bases. The CDR3 spans 10 residues. CDR1 and CDR2 (germline): GTSNPN, SVGIG (reference sequence). The DNA for the CDR3 is TGTGCCTGGAGTCGGGAGACCCAGTACTTC. Its protein product is CAWSRETQYF.

V gene TRBV10-3 combines with J gene TRBJ1-2, with D hard to call. Germline values: CDR1 ENHRY, CDR2 SYGVKD. V was clipped by 8 bases and J by 1 base, with 8 bases between them. CDR3 length equals 12 residues. The CDR3 protein is CAIGVSNYGYTF. CDR3 nucleotide sequence: TGTGCCATCGGTGTCAGTAACTATGGCTACACCTTC.

The rearrangement uses TRBV3-1 (or the pseudogene TRBV3-2) and TRBJ2-1, with TRBD2 matching over 7 bases. J lost 1 base, V lost 1 base, and 7 bases had no gene match. This CDR3 has 17 residues. Germline V gives CDR1 LGHDT, CDR2 YNNKEL (reference sequence). In DNA form, the CDR3 reads TGTGCCAGCAGCCAAGTTCGGGGGGTAAGGTCCTACAATGAGCAGTTCTTC. Translated: CASSQVRGVRSYNEQFF.

The chain has TRBV29-1 and TRBJ1-1; no reliable D call. Germline lookup yields CDR1 SQVTM and CDR2 ANQGSEA. This CDR3 comprises 14 residues. The germline V and J ends were trimmed by 3 bases and 5 bases, with 16 bases remaining between them. CDR3 amino acids: CSVEHVPDGTEAFF. The CDR3, as DNA: TGCAGCGTTGAGCATGTGCCCGACGGGACTGAAGCTTTCTTT.

J is TRBJ2-5 and V is TRBV19; D is perhaps TRBD1 (5 bases). This CDR3 has 15 amino acids. Germline CDR1 LNHDA, CDR2 SQIVND (reference sequence). V was trimmed by 5 bases and J by 1 base, leaving 14 bases between them. CDR3 amino acids: CASSPRWGSQETQYF. The CDR3 coding sequence is TGTGCCAGTAGTCCGAGATGGGGCAGCCAAGAGACCCAGTACTTC. Full variable domain (missing parts from reference TRBV19 and TRBJ2-5): DGGITQSPKYLFRKEGQNVTLSCEQNLNHDAMYWYRQDPGQGLRLIYYSQIVNDFQKGDIAEGYSVSREKKESFPLTVTSAQKNPTAFYLCASSPRWGSQETQYFGPGTRLLVL.

The chain employs TRBV28 and TRBJ2-1; 8 nucleotides agree with TRBD1. In germline, CDR1 is MDHEN, CDR2 SYDVKM. This CDR3 region has 15 residues. The J segment lost 8 bases and the V segment lost 3 bases, leaving 9 bases of the junction unmatched. CDR3: CASSFPPGGMDEQFF. The CDR3 bases are TGTGCCAGCAGTTTCCCGCCAGGGGGCATGGATGAGCAGTTCTTC.

The sample holds a few counts of this clone. The same CDR3 is also encoded by other DNA sequences in this sample. The chain uses TRBV28 and TRBJ1-6; D not resolved. Germline V gene sequence: CDR1 MDHEN, CDR2 SYDVKM. The CDR3 is 15 amino acids. V gave up 6 bases and J gave up 0 bases, with 9 bases separating them. The DNA for the CDR3 is TGTGCCAGCAGGACCGGGAGCTCCTATAATTCACCCCTCCACTTT. This gives the protein CASRTGSSYNSPLHF. Looking up the rest from reference TRBV28 and TRBJ1-6 gives the full variable domain: DVKVTQSSRYLVKRTGEKVFLECVQDMDHENMFWYRQDPGLGLRLIYFSYDVKMKEKGDIPEGYSVSREKKERFSLILESASTNQTSMYLCASRTGSSYNSPLHFGNGTRLTVT.